This T cell receptor (beta chain) comes out of a study of T-cell reconstitution after alpha-beta-depleted transplantation in children. Regarding the study as a whole: Alpha-beta T cells present about two months after transplant were reported to originate from several hundred expanded graft clones. It was surviving recipient T cells and thymic progenitors that gave some patients high TCRbeta diversity at day 60. T-cell numbers and diversity one year post-transplant derived largely from freshly generated T cells.

A remark on this clonotype: The antigen is not known.

During its preparation, the TCRbeta library received unique molecular identifiers. Each CDR3 protein gets one entry after TCRdb re-called the PCR reads with MiXCR. The table shows 120,000 to 150,000 distinct CDR3 sequences, with around 8.8% occurring only once. The germline CDR1 and CDR2 sequences are ENHRY and SYGVKD. CDR3 size: 15 residues. The junction had 9 bases not matched to a gene; V was cut back by 6 bases and J by 2 bases. The genes are TRBV10-3 and TRBJ2-7; the match to TRBD2 covers 8 bases. The material was PBMCs, mostly from graft donor cells, obtained 180 days after TCRalphabeta/CD19-depleted stem cell transplant. This TCR derives from a female patient under 10 years old who had a stem cell transplant for congenital amegakaryocytic thrombocytopenia, so the T cells may come from the graft donor. The CDR3 loop reads CAISPGVAGPYEQYF. The CDR3, as DNA: TGTGCCATCAGCCCCGGGGTAGCGGGACCCTACGAGCAGTACTTC.